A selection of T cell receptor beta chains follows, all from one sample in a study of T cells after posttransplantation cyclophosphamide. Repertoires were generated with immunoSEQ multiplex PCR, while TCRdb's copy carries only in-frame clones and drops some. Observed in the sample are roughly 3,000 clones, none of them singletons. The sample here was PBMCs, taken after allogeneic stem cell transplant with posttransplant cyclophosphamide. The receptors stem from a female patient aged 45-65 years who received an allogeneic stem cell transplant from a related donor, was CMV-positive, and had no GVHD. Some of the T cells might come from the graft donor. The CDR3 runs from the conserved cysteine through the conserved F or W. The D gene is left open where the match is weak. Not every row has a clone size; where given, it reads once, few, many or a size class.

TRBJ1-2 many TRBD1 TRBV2 TGTGCCAGCAGTGCAGGGGGCGGCTACACCTTC CASSAGGGYTF
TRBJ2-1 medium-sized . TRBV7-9 TGTGCCAGCAGCTTATTCGCCGGGCAGTTCTTC CASSLFAGQFF
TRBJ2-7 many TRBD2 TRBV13 TGTGCCAGCAGCTTAGGACTAGCGGGAGGGCCTGAGCAGTACTTC CASSLGLAGGPEQYF
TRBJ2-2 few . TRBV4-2 TGTGCCAGCAGCCAAGATTCGAACAGGTCCCCCGGGGAGCTGTTTTTT CASSQDSNRSPGELFF
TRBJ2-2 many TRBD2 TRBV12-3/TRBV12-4 TGTGCCAGCAGTTTCGGTAGCGGGGGCAACACCGGGGAGCTGTTTTTT CASSFGSGGNTGELFF
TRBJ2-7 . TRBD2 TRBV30 TGTGCCTGGAGCCCGGGGACTACTGCCTACGAGCAGTACTTC CAWSPGTTAYEQYF
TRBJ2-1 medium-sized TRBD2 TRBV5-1 TGCGCCAGCAGCTTGGTGCTAGCGGGAGGGGTGGATGAGCAGTTCTTC CASSLVLAGGVDEQFF
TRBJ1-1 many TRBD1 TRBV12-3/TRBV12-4 TGTGCCAGCAGTCCCCGACAGGGGTGGACTGAAGCTTTCTTT CASSPRQGWTEAFF
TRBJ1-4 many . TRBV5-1 TGCGCCAGCAGCTCCCAGGGAGGGGATAATGAAAAACTGTTTTTT CASSSQGGDNEKLFF
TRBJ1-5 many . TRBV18 TGTGCCAGCTCTCCCTCATGGTCCCCTTACGGGAGCAATCAGCCCCAGCATTTT CASSPSWSPYGSNQPQHF
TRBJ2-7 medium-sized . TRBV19 TGTGCCACCTCTCAACAACCCGGCTACTACTACGAGCAGTACTTC CATSQQPGYYYEQYF
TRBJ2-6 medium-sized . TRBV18 TGTGCCAGCTCGAAGGGTACAGGGGCCAACGTCCTGACTTTC CASSKGTGANVLTF
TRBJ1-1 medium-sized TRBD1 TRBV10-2 TGCGCCAGCACCAAGGGACAGGGGTACACTGAAGCTTTCTTT CASTKGQGYTEAFF
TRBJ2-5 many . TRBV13 TGTGCCAGCAGCCGCAGGGACTACCAAGAGACCCAGTACTTC CASSRRDYQETQYF
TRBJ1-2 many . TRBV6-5 TGTGCCAGCAGTCGCCTGGGAGGAGGGGACTATGGCTACACCTTC CASSRLGGGDYGYTF
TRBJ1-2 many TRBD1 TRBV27 TGTGCCAGCACCCCAGGGGGACAGGGCTCTTTCTATGGCTACACCTTC CASTPGGQGSFYGYTF
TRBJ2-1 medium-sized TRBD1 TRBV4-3 TGCGCCAGCAGCCAAGATACCCGGGACAGGGGATCGGTAGAGCAGTTCTTC CASSQDTRDRGSVEQFF
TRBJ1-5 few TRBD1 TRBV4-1 TGCGCCAGCAGCCTTGACAGGGCTGATCAGCCCCAGCATTTT CASSLDRADQPQHF
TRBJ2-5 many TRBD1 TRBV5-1 TGCGCCAGCAGCTTGTCCGGGACAGCGGAAGAGACCCAGTACTTC CASSLSGTAEETQYF
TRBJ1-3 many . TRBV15 TGTGCCACCAGCAGAGATAGAAACACCATATATTTT CATSRDRNTIYF
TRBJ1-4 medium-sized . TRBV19 TGTGCCAGTAGCCCGGGACATCGGAGACTGTTTTTT CASSPGHRRLFF
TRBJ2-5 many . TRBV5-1 TGCGCCAGCAGCTGGGGTGTAGGGGCGCAGACCCAGTACTTC CASSWGVGAQTQYF
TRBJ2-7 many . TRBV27 TGTGCCAGCAGGCGACACAGGACAGCCATCAACGAGCAGTACTTC CASRRHRTAINEQYF
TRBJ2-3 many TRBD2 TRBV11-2 TGTGCCAGCAGCAAGTCTAGCGGGTATAGAGATACGCAGTATTTT CASSKSSGYRDTQYF
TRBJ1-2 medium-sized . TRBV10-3 TGTGCCATCAGTGAACAGGTGGACTATGGCTACACCTTC CAISEQVDYGYTF
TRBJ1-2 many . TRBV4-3 TGCGCCAGCAGCCAAGACGCAGGGCCGATCTATGGCTACACCTTC CASSQDAGPIYGYTF
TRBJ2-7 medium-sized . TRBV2 TGTGCCAGCACCCCACAGGTCTACGAGCAGTACTTC CASTPQVYEQYF
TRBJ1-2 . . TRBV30 TGTGCCTGGAGTGGAGGGCCCTATGGCTACACCTTC CAWSGGPYGYTF
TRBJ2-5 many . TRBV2 TGTGCCAGCAGCGGGGTAGGAGAGACCCAGTACTTC CASSGVGETQYF
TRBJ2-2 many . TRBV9 TGTGCCAGCAGCGTAGTTGGGCAAGGGGAGCTGTTTTTT CASSVVGQGELFF
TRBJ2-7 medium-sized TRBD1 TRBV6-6 TGTGCCAGCAGTCACAGGGGGGAAATCTTCTCCTACGAGCAGTACTTC CASSHRGEIFSYEQYF
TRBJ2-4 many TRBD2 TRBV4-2 TGTGCCAGCAGCCTACTCGCGGGAGCGATTTTGGAAACCAAAAACATTCAGTACTTC CASSLLAGAILETKNIQYF
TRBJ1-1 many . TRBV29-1 TGCAGCGTTTGCGGAATGTGGACAGACCTGAACACTGAAGCTTTCTTT CSVCGMWTDLNTEAFF
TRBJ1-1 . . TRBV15 TGTGCCACCAGCAGAGGCCGGGCAGGGTTGGGGAACACTGAAGCTTTCTTT CATSRGRAGLGNTEAFF
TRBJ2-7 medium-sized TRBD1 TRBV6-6 TGTGCCAGCAGTTTCGGTCCCGGGACAGAGTCCTACGAGCAGTACTTC CASSFGPGTESYEQYF
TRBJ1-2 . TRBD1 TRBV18 TGTGCCAGCTCACCAGAGGGACAGAATTTCTATGGCTACACCTTC CASSPEGQNFYGYTF
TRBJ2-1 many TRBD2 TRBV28 TGTGCCAGCAATACCAAAGGTCGGGGGGTACGGGTTGTGGGGAATGAGCAGTTCTTC CASNTKGRGVRVVGNEQFF
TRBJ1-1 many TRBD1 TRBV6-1 TGTGCCAGCAGTGGACAGGGGGCACTGAGTGAAGCTTTCTTT CASSGQGALSEAFF
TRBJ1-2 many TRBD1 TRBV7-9 TGTGCCAGCAGCCCTCGTAGGGGGCATGGCTACACCTTC CASSPRRGHGYTF
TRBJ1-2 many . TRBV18 TGTGCCAGCTCACCACAAACGGGGAGTGTTAACTATGGCTACACCTTC CASSPQTGSVNYGYTF
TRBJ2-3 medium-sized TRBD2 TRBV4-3 TGCGCCAGCAGCCAAGGAGAACCAGCGGGGTTACAGTATTTT CASSQGEPAGLQYF
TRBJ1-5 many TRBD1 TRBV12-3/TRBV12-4 TGTGCCAGCAGAGTGTCCCGGGACAGGGGTCAGCCCCAGCATTTT CASRVSRDRGQPQHF
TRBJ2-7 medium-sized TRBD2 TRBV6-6 TGTGCCAGCAGTCGACTGGCGGGAGGCCACTACGAGCAGTACTTC CASSRLAGGHYEQYF
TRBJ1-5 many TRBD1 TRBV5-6 TGTGCCAGCAGCCTGGGACAGTCTTATCAGCCCCAGCATTTT CASSLGQSYQPQHF
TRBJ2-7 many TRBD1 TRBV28 TGTGCCAGCAGTTTGACAGGGCGTTTCAAGGTAGGTGTCTACGAGCAGTACTTC CASSLTGRFKVGVYEQYF
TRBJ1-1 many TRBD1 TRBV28 TGTGCCAGCAGTTTGGGTCCGGGACAGGGTAGGGGATACACTGAAGCTTTCTTT CASSLGPGQGRGYTEAFF
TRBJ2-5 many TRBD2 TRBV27 TGTGCCAGCAGTTTTCTCCGGGGACTAGCGGGCCAAGAGACCCAGTACTTC CASSFLRGLAGQETQYF
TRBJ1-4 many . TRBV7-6 TGTGCCAGCAGCCCTAGGGTCGGGGTGGCTAATGAAAAACTGTTTTTT CASSPRVGVANEKLFF